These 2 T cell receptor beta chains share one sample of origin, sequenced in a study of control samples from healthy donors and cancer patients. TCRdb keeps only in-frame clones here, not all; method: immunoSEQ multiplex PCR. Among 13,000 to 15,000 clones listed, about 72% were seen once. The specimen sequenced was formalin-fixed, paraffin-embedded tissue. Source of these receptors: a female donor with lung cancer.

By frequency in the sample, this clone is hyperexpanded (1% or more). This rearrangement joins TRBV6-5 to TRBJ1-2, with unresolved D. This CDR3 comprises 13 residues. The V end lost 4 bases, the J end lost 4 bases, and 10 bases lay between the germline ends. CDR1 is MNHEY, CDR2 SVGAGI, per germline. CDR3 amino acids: CASSLNRIYGYTF. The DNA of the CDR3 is TGTGCCAGCAGTTTAAACAGAATCTATGGCTACACCTTC.

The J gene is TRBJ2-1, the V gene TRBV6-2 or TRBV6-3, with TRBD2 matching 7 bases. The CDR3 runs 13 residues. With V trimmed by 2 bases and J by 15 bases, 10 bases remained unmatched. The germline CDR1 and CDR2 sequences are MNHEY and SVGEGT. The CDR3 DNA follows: TGTGCCAGCAGTTACCCCCAAGGGCGGGGGTCGTTCTTC. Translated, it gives CASSYPQGRGSFF.